Below, 29 T cell receptor beta chains from the same sample are listed, as sequenced in a study of T cell changes during pregnancy in multiple sclerosis. TCRdb keeps only in-frame clones here, not all; method: immunoSEQ multiplex PCR. The sample contains under 95,000 clones, 94% of which appear only once. This sample comprised peripheral blood, obtained in the second trimester of pregnancy. Receptors were obtained from a female donor in good health, enrolled as a control in a pregnancy study.

The chain couples TRBV2 to TRBJ1-1; the match to TRBD1 covers 8 bases. V lost 6 bases and J lost 10; bases outside the gene matches: 7. The CDR3 runs 12 residues. Germline V gene lookup returns CDR1 SNHLY and CDR2 FYNNEI. The CDR3 DNA reads TGTGCCAGCAGCTTTGGACAGGGAAGAGCTTTCTTT. It codes for CASSFGQGRAFF.

The chain is built from TRBV14 and TRBJ1-2; 7 bases are shared with TRBD1. The junction had 5 bases not matched to a gene; V was cut back by 0 bases and J by 4 bases. CDR1 is SGHDN, CDR2 FVKESK, per germline. The CDR3 spans 15 residues. CDR3 bases: TGTGCCAGCAGCCAAGAGAGTGCAGGGGGCTATGGCTACACCTTC. Encoded protein: CASSQESAGGYGYTF.

CDR3 amino acids: CASSYGTIGDQPQHF. CDR3 nucleotide sequence: TGTGCCAGCAGTTATGGGACAATAGGGGATCAGCCCCAGCATTTT. V usage is TRBV5-8 and J usage is TRBJ1-5; D may be TRBD1 (6 bases). Between the trimmed V and J ends, which lost 5 bases and 5 bases, there was a span of 17 bases. This CDR3 is built from 15 residues. Germline CDR1 and CDR2: SGHTS and YDEGEE.

The CDR3 spells CASSLGPVSYEQYF. In nucleotides, the CDR3 is TGTGCCAGCAGCTTAGGGCCAGTCTCCTACGAGCAGTACTTC. V and J are TRBV7-2 and TRBJ2-7, with D unresolved. Germline-derived CDR1 and CDR2 are SGHTA and FQGNSA. V shed 1 base and J shed 0 bases, with 7 bases lying between them. CDR3 length equals 14 residues.

The CDR3 region is CASSLRPGQGAESTEAFF. CDR3 coding DNA: TGTGCCAGCTCACTTAGACCGGGACAGGGGGCCGAGAGCACTGAAGCTTTCTTT. The genes are TRBV18 and TRBJ1-1, with 12 bases fitting TRBD1. Per germline, CDR1 KGHSH and CDR2 LQKENI. The CDR3 runs to 18 residues. Trimming took 4 bases from V and 4 from J; bases not matched to a gene: 13.

J is TRBJ1-2 and V is TRBV7-9; TRBD1 aligns across 7 bases. CDR1 is SEHNR and CDR2 is FQNEAQ in the germline V gene (reference sequence). The CDR3 spans 14 residues. With V trimmed by 2 bases and J by 3 bases, 3 bases remained unmatched. CDR3 residues: CASSLMQGDYGYTF. Written as DNA, the CDR3 is TGTGCCAGCAGCTTAATGCAGGGGGACTATGGCTACACCTTC. Variable domain in full (rest from reference TRBV7-9 and TRBJ1-2): DTGVSQNPRHKITKRGQNVTFRCDPISEHNRLYWYRQTLGQGPEFLTYFQNEAQLEKSRLLSDRFSAERPKGSFSTLEIQRTEQGDSAMYLCASSLMQGDYGYTFGSGTRLTVV.

The rearrangement links TRBV2 to TRBJ1-1, with TRBD1 as a possible D gene (6 bases). The germline CDR1 and CDR2 sequences are SNHLY and FYNNEI. V gave up 7 bases and J gave up 1 base, with 16 bases separating them. CDR3 length: 15 residues. The CDR3 sequence: CASTGTSLRNTEAFF. CDR3 bases: TGTGCCAGCACGGGGACAAGTCTTAGGAACACTGAAGCTTTCTTT.

The chain is built from TRBV27 and TRBJ2-7; TRBD1 matches 9 bases. There are 16 residues in the CDR3. The junction had 9 bases not matched to a gene; V was cut back by 6 bases and J by 0 bases. CDR1 and CDR2 (germline): MNHEY, SMNVEV (reference sequence). The CDR3 spells CASSQKPGQGSYEQYF. CDR3 DNA: TGTGCCAGCAGCCAAAAACCGGGACAGGGCTCCTACGAGCAGTACTTC.

The chain couples TRBV7-2 to TRBJ1-1, with a tentative D call TRBD1 (5 bases). This CDR3 is built from 14 residues. CDR1 SGHTA and CDR2 FQGNSA come from the germline V gene. V shed 5 bases and J shed 4 bases, with 14 bases lying between them. The DNA for the CDR3 is TGTGCCAGCAGCCCAGACAGAACTCGCACTGAAGCTTTCTTT. As protein: CASSPDRTRTEAFF. Full variable domain (outside the CDR3, taken from reference TRBV7-2 and TRBJ1-1): GAGVSQSPSNKVTEKGKDVELRCDPISGHTALYWYRQSLGQGLEFLIYFQGNSAPDKSGLPSDRFSAERTGGSVSTLTIQRTQQEDSAVYLCASSPDRTRTEAFFGQGTRLTVV.

The chain carries TRBV25-1 and TRBJ2-7; 11 bases map to TRBD2. The V gene end was trimmed by 8 bases and the J gene end by 2 bases; junction bases not matched to a gene: 2. The CDR3 covers 13 residues. Germline V gene sequence: CDR1 MGHDK, CDR2 SYGVNS. The DNA of the CDR3 is TGTGCCAGCGGGACTAGCGGTACCTACGAGCAGTACTTC. Protein sequence: CASGTSGTYEQYF.

The chain employs TRBV5-8 and TRBJ1-5; tentatively, D is TRBD1 (6 bases). Trimming removed 1 base at V and 2 bases at J, with 10 bases between. CDR1 is SGHTS and CDR2 is YDEGEE in the germline V gene. The CDR3 extends over 15 amino acids. The CDR3 bases are TGTGCCAGCAGCTTGACAGGGTCCGGCAATCAGCCCCAGCATTTT. It codes for CASSLTGSGNQPQHF.

This clone was seen just once. The chain is built from TRBV28 and TRBJ1-4, with a weak D call TRBD1 (6 bases). V was trimmed by 4 bases and J by 5 bases, leaving 11 bases between them. Per the germline V gene, CDR1 is MDHEN and CDR2 is SYDVKM. There are 14 residues in the CDR3. The CDR3 here is CASSSPGTNEKLFF. DNA of the CDR3: TGTGCCAGCAGTTCCCCCGGGACAAATGAAAAACTGTTTTTT. Filled out from reference TRBV28 and TRBJ1-4, the complete variable domain reads DVKVTQSSRYLVKRTGEKVFLECVQDMDHENMFWYRQDPGLGLRLIYFSYDVKMKEKGDIPEGYSVSREKKERFSLILESASTNQTSMYLCASSSPGTNEKLFFGSGTQLSVL.

The V gene is TRBV19, the J gene TRBJ2-7; D may be TRBD2 (6 bases). Between the trimmed V and J ends, which lost 0 bases and 5 bases, there was a span of 14 bases. This CDR3 comprises 15 residues. Germline V gene sequence: CDR1 LNHDA, CDR2 SQIVND (reference sequence). CDR3 loop: CASSIDLGGINEQYF. In DNA, the CDR3 is TGTGCCAGTAGTATAGATCTCGGGGGAATCAACGAGCAGTACTTC.

This rearrangement joins TRBV2 to TRBJ2-7; D ambiguous. This CDR3 region has 13 residues. V lost 2 bases and J 4 bases, leaving 9 bases between the germline ends. CDR1 is SNHLY and CDR2 is FYNNEI in the germline V gene. The chain's CDR3 is CASSEIQVYEQYF. CDR3 nucleotide sequence: TGTGCCAGCAGTGAAATCCAGGTATACGAGCAGTACTTC.

There are a few counts of this clone. The V and J genes are TRBV7-9 and TRBJ2-7; the D gene is possibly TRBD2 (6 bases). V shed 3 bases and J shed 2 bases, with 20 bases lying between them. Germline CDR1 SEHNR, CDR2 FQNEAQ (reference sequence). CDR3 size: 17 residues. The CDR3 reads CASSLGTSPGLPYEQYF. For the CDR3, the DNA is TGTGCCAGCAGCTTGGGAACTAGCCCCGGACTACCCTACGAGCAGTACTTC.

This chain uses TRBV11-2 with TRBJ1-1, with D perhaps TRBD1 (5 bases). The germline gives CDR1 SGHAT, CDR2 FQNNGV. Trimming took 7 bases from V and 2 from J, leaving 17 bases between them. This CDR3 is built from 15 residues. The CDR3 nucleotides read TGTGCCAGCACCAAAACGACAGCCTCAAACACTGAAGCTTTCTTT. This gives the protein CASTKTTASNTEAFF.

For this clone: Mismatch with germline at one junction end may stem from a read error. Written as DNA, the CDR3 is TGCGCCAGCAGCTTTTCTGGGGCTGGAAACATCATATATTTT. Its translation: CASSFSGAGNIIYF. This chain joins TRBV5-1 and TRBJ1-3; tentative D call: TRBD1 (5 bases). The germline V gene encodes CDR1 SGHRS and CDR2 YFSETQ. CDR3 length equals 14 residues.

The rearrangement links TRBV5-1 to TRBJ1-5; 8 nucleotides agree with TRBD1. Germline CDR1 reads SGHRS; CDR2 reads YFSETQ. This CDR3 has 15 amino acids. V was pared by 0 bases and J by 5 bases, with 4 bases of the junction left unmatched. The CDR3 sequence: CASSLGTGLDQPQHF. DNA of the CDR3: TGCGCCAGCAGCTTGGGGACAGGGTTGGATCAGCCCCAGCATTTT.

This clone has only one observation. The rearrangement links TRBV7-9 to TRBJ2-7; 12 nucleotides line up with TRBD2. Looked up from germline, CDR1 is SEHNR and CDR2 is FQNEAQ (reference sequence). The V gene end was trimmed by 3 bases and the J gene end by 2 bases; junction bases not matched to a gene: 14. CDR3 length: 19 amino acids. The CDR3 reads CASSLQSWASGRATYEQYF. In nucleotides, the CDR3 is TGTGCCAGCAGCTTGCAGTCCTGGGCTAGCGGGAGGGCAACCTACGAGCAGTACTTC.

The V call is TRBV10-1, the J call TRBJ2-1, with 7 positions matching TRBD2. This CDR3 contains 15 residues. The ends lost 9 bases at V and 5 bases at J; junction bases unmatched: 13. CDR1 and CDR2 from the germline V gene are WNHNN and SYGVQD (reference sequence). In DNA, the CDR3 is TGCGCCAGTCACCCGGGGCTAGCGGTAAACAATGAGCAGTTCTTC. Its protein product is CASHPGLAVNNEQFF.

This chain joins TRBV6-4 and TRBJ2-1; 7 bases agree with TRBD1. The CDR3 extends over 15 amino acids. Germline loops: CDR1 MRHNA, CDR2 SNTAGT. V gave up 7 bases and J gave up 8 bases; unmatched junction bases: 14. The CDR3, as DNA: TGTGCCAGCATTAACCGACAGGGACGGTGCTATGAGCAGTTCTTC. Protein sequence: CASINRQGRCYEQFF.

The chain links TRBV29-1 to TRBJ2-3; TRBD2 matches at 8 bases. The V segment lost 4 bases and the J segment 4 bases; nucleotides outside the gene matches: 4. The CDR3 spans 13 residues. Per the germline V gene, CDR1 is SQVTM and CDR2 is ANQGSEA. CDR3 loop: CSVASGRADTQYF. DNA of the CDR3: TGCAGCGTTGCCAGCGGGAGAGCAGATACGCAGTATTTT.

The J gene is TRBJ1-1, the V gene TRBV27; 9 nucleotides align to TRBD1. This CDR3 has 15 amino acids. Germline assignment: CDR1 MNHEY and CDR2 SMNVEV (reference sequence). V trimming: 6 bases; J trimming: 0 bases; junction bases outside the gene matches: 5. The CDR3 nucleotides are TGTGCCAGCAGAACAAGGACAGGGGTGAACACTGAAGCTTTCTTT. Translating gives CASRTRTGVNTEAFF.

This rearrangement joins TRBV5-1 to TRBJ2-7; D is perhaps TRBD2 (7 bases). With 0 bases removed from V and 3 bases from J, the gap between germline ends came to 13 bases. The CDR3 consists of 15 residues. Germline CDR1 is SGHRS and CDR2 is YFSETQ. The CDR3 protein is CASSLEPGGGYEQYF. In DNA form, the CDR3 reads TGCGCCAGCAGCTTGGAACCGGGGGGCGGCTACGAGCAGTACTTC.

The chain combines TRBV27 with TRBJ1-5; 9 bases agree with TRBD1. V gave up 6 bases and J gave up 4 bases; unmatched junction bases: 4. Germline V CDR1 and CDR2: MNHEY, SMNVEV (reference sequence). The CDR3 has 14 residues. As DNA, the CDR3 is TGTGCCAGCAGGGCGGGACAGGGAAATCAGCCCCAGCATTTT. This sequence encodes CASRAGQGNQPQHF.

The chain joins TRBV4-1 to TRBJ2-7, with D uncertain. The CDR3 spans 15 residues. CDR1 is MGHRA and CDR2 is YSYEKL in the germline V gene. Trimming removed 4 bases from V and 2 bases from J, with 15 bases in between. The CDR3 loop reads CASSPRLAEAYEQYF. CDR3 in DNA: TGCGCCAGCAGCCCTCGTCTGGCGGAAGCCTACGAGCAGTACTTC.

The J gene is TRBJ2-1, the V gene TRBV15, with 7 bases identical to TRBD2. Per the germline V gene, CDR1 is LNHNV and CDR2 is YYDKDF (reference sequence). After removal of 0 bases from V and 5 bases from J, the junction contained 13 bases not matched to a gene. This CDR3 is built from 18 residues. CDR3 sequence reads: CATSREPPWRESHNEQFF. The CDR3 nucleotides read TGTGCCACCAGCAGAGAACCTCCCTGGCGGGAGAGCCACAATGAGCAGTTCTTC. The full variable domain, rest sourced from reference TRBV15 and TRBJ2-1, is DAMVIQNPRYQVTQFGKPVTLSCSQTLNHNVMYWYQQKSSQAPKLLFHYYDKDFNNEADTPDNFQSRRPNTSFCFLDIRSPGLGDTAMYLCATSREPPWRESHNEQFFGPGTRLTVL.

The chain uses TRBV28 and TRBJ2-7; 14 nucleotides agree with TRBD2. The germline V gene encodes CDR1 MDHEN and CDR2 SYDVKM. CDR3 length equals 15 residues. Germline trimming cut 3 bases from V and 7 bases from J; bases unmatched to any gene: 5. This CDR3 is CASSLTSGRAGEQYF. DNA for the CDR3: TGTGCCAGCAGTTTGACTAGCGGGAGGGCCGGTGAGCAGTACTTC. Drawing the rest from reference TRBV28 and TRBJ2-7, the complete variable domain is DVKVTQSSRYLVKRTGEKVFLECVQDMDHENMFWYRQDPGLGLRLIYFSYDVKMKEKGDIPEGYSVSREKKERFSLILESASTNQTSMYLCASSLTSGRAGEQYFGPGTRLTVT.

The V and J genes are TRBV27 and TRBJ2-1, with a tentative D call TRBD1 (5 bases). V was cut by 3 bases and J by 8 bases, with 14 bases left in between. The CDR3 runs to 14 residues. Germline V gene data show CDR1 as MNHEY and CDR2 as SMNVEV (reference sequence). CDR3 DNA: TGTGCCAGCAGTTTTTTTCCAGGGTCGGATGAGCAGTTCTTC. This codes for CASSFFPGSDEQFF.